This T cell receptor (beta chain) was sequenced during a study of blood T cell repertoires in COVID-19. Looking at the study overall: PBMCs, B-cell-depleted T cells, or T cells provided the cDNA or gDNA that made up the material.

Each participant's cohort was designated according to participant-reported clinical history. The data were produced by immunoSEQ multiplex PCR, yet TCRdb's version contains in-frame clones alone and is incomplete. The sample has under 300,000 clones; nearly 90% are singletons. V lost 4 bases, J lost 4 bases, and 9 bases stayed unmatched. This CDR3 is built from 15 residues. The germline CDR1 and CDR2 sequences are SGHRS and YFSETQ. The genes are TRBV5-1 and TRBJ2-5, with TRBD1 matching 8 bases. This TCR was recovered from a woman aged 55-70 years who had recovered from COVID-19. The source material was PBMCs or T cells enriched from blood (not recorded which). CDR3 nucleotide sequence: TGCGCCAGCAGCCTCTCGACAGGGGTCGGAGAGACCCAGTACTTC. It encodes CASSLSTGVGETQYF. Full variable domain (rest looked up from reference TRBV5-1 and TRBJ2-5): KAGVTQTPRYLIKTRGQQVTLSCSPISGHRSVSWYQQTPGQGLQFLFEYFSETQRNKGNFPGRFSGRQFSNSRSEMNVSTLELGDSALYLCASSLSTGVGETQYFGPGTRLLVL.